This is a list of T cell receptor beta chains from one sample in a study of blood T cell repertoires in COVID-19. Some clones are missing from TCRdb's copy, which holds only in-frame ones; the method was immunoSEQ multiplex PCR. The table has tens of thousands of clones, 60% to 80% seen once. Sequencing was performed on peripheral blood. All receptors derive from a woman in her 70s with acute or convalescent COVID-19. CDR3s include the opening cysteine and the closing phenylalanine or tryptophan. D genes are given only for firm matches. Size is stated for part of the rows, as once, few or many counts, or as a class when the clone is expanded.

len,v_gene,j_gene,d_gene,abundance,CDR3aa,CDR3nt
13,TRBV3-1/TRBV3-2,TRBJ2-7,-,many,CASSQDPGIEQYF,TGTGCCAGCAGCCAAGATCCGGGGATCGAGCAGTACTTC
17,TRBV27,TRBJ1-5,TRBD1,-,CASSTRSGTGGNQPQHF,TGTGCCAGCAGTACACGATCTGGGACAGGGGGCAATCAGCCCCAGCATTTT
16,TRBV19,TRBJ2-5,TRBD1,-,CASSARTGVSQETQYF,TGTGCCAGTAGTGCCCGGACAGGGGTCTCCCAAGAGACCCAGTACTTC
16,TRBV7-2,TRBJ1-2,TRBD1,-,CASSLARQGGLYGYTF,TGTGCCAGCAGCTTAGCCAGACAGGGGGGTCTCTATGGCTACACCTTC
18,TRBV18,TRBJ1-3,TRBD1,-,CASSPGRDRAGSGNTIYF,TGTGCCAGCTCACCGGGTCGGGACAGAGCTGGCTCTGGAAACACCATATATTTT
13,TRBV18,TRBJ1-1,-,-,CASSPGPNTEAFF,TGTGCCAGCTCACCTGGCCCGAACACTGAAGCTTTCTTT
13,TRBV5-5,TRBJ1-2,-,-,CASSLGVPRGYTF,TGTGCCAGCAGCTTGGGGGTCCCGCGGGGCTACACCTTC
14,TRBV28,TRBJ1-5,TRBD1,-,CASSSTGDHQPQHF,TGTGCCAGCAGTTCGACAGGGGACCATCAGCCCCAGCATTTT
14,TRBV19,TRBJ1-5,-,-,CASSISGYNQPQHF,TGTGCCAGTAGTATTTCAGGGTACAATCAGCCCCAGCATTTT
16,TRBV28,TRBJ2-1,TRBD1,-,CASSPPRGQVGNEQFF,TGTGCCAGCAGTCCCCCCAGGGGGCAGGTGGGCAATGAGCAGTTCTTC
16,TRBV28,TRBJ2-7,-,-,CASSEEGATNRDEQYF,TGTGCCAGCAGCGAGGAAGGGGCAACTAATAGGGACGAGCAGTACTTC
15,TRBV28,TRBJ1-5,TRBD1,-,CASLSVGTGIRPQHF,TGTGCCAGCTTATCCGTAGGGACAGGGATCAGGCCCCAGCATTTT
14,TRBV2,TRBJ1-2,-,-,CASSSDTSNYGYTF,TGTGCCAGCAGTTCCGACACCTCTAACTATGGCTACACCTTC
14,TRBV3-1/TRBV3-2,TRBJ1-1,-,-,CASSPSARVTEAFF,TGTGCCAGCAGCCCCTCTGCGAGGGTCACTGAAGCTTTCTTT
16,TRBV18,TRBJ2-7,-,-,CASSPQGNINSGEQYF,TGTGCCAGCTCACCACAGGGCAATATTAACAGCGGCGAGCAGTACTTC
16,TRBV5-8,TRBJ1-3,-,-,CASSKMITGPGNTIYF,TGTGCCAGCAGTAAGATGATTACAGGGCCTGGAAACACCATATATTTT
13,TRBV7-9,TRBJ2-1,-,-,CASSDSSYNEQFF,TGTGCCAGCAGCGACAGCTCCTACAATGAGCAGTTCTTC
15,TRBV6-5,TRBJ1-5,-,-,CASSYGTNSNQPQHF,TGTGCCAGCAGTTACGGGACAAATAGCAATCAGCCCCAGCATTTT
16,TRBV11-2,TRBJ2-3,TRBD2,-,CASSPRLAGGPDTQYF,TGTGCCAGCAGCCCCAGACTAGCGGGGGGGCCAGATACGCAGTATTTT
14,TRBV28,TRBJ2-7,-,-,CASKMGGDTYEQYF,TGTGCCAGCAAAATGGGGGGGGACACCTACGAGCAGTACTTC
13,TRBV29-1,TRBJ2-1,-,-,CSGGRSEFREQFF,TGCAGCGGGGGGAGGTCGGAGTTTCGGGAGCAGTTCTTC
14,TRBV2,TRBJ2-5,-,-,CASSSNRAVETQYF,TGTGCCAGCAGTAGTAACAGGGCAGTAGAGACCCAGTACTTC
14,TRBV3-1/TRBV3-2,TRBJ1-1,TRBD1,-,CASNRQGMNTEAFF,TGTGCCAGCAACCGACAGGGAATGAACACTGAAGCTTTCTTT
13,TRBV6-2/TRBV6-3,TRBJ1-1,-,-,CASSYSQGTEAFF,TGTGCCAGCAGTTACAGCCAGGGGACTGAAGCTTTCTTT
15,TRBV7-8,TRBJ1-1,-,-,CASSLSGSRVAEAFF,TGTGCCAGCAGCTTATCCGGGAGTCGGGTCGCTGAAGCTTTCTTT
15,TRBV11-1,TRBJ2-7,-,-,CASSSTRTVSYEQYF,TGTGCCAGCAGCTCCACTCGCACAGTCTCCTACGAGCAGTACTTC
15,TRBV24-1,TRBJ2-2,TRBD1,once,CATGDRGRNTGELFF,TGTGCCACCGGGGACAGGGGAAGAAACACCGGGGAGCTGTTTTTT
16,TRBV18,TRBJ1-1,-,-,CASSPSLTTMNTEAFF,TGTGCCAGCTCACCATCACTAACAACTATGAACACTGAAGCTTTCTTT
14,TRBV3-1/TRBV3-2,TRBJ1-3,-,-,CASSSQSPGNTIYF,TGTGCCAGCAGCTCACAGTCCCCTGGAAACACCATATATTTT
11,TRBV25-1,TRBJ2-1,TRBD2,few,CASSGGGSQFF,TGTGCCAGCAGCGGGGGGGGTTCTCAGTTCTTC
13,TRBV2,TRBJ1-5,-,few,CASSAGRNQPQHF,TGTGCCAGCAGTGCAGGTCGGAATCAGCCCCAGCATTTT
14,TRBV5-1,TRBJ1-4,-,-,CASSQGVTNEKLFF,TGCGCCAGCAGCCAAGGGGTAACTAATGAAAAACTGTTTTTT
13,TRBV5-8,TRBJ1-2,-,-,CASKIRDNYGYTF,TGTGCCAGCAAAATACGGGACAATTATGGCTACACCTTC